The 23 T cell receptor beta chains in this list originate from one sample, sequenced in a study of tumor-infiltrating lymphocytes in localized non-small cell lung cancer. Method: immunoSEQ multiplex PCR; TCRdb's copy keeps in-frame clones and lacks some. The table includes more than 8,500 clones, about 78% detected once. What was sequenced was uninvolved lung tissue not adjacent to the tumor. Receptors were obtained from a human donor with non-small cell lung cancer.

This rearrangement joins TRBV28 to TRBJ1-5; D might be TRBD1 (5 bases). Germline loops: CDR1 MDHEN, CDR2 SYDVKM. V lost 7 bases and J 6 bases, leaving 13 bases between the germline ends. The length of the CDR3 is 13 residues. CDR3 sequence (DNA): TGTGCCAGCAAGGGTCGGGGGGGTCAGCCCCAGCATTTT. It codes for CASKGRGGQPQHF.

This clone was seen only a few times. This chain links TRBV5-1 with TRBJ1-2; 10 bases are shared with TRBD1. Germline lookup yields CDR1 SGHRS and CDR2 YFSETQ. CDR3 length: 15 residues. The V segment lost 7 bases and the J segment 4 bases; nucleotides outside the gene matches: 10. The CDR3 spells CASVAGQGGLYGYTF. Here the CDR3 DNA reads TGCGCCAGCGTGGCCGGACAGGGGGGCCTCTATGGCTACACCTTC. Full variable domain (rest looked up from reference TRBV5-1 and TRBJ1-2): KAGVTQTPRYLIKTRGQQVTLSCSPISGHRSVSWYQQTPGQGLQFLFEYFSETQRNKGNFPGRFSGRQFSNSRSEMNVSTLELGDSALYLCASVAGQGGLYGYTFGSGTRLTVV.

This clone was seen once. The chain combines TRBV5-5 with TRBJ1-1; D not certain. The CDR3 runs to 13 residues. Germline V gene lookup returns CDR1 SGHKS and CDR2 YYEKEE (reference sequence). V was pared by 1 base and J by 6 bases, with 10 bases between. CDR3 residues: CASSLSGLAEAFF. CDR3 DNA sequence: TGTGCCAGCAGCTTGAGCGGACTGGCTGAAGCTTTCTTT. Complete variable domain (other parts from reference TRBV5-5 and TRBJ1-1): DAGVTQSPTHLIKTRGQQVTLRCSPISGHKSVSWYQQVLGQGPQFIFQYYEKEERGRGNFPDRFSARQFPNYSSELNVNALLLGDSALYLCASSLSGLAEAFFGQGTRLTVV.

The chain couples TRBV10-3 to TRBJ2-2; TRBD2 agrees at 7 bases. Germline assignment: CDR1 ENHRY and CDR2 SYGVKD. The CDR3 is 14 amino acids. The ends lost 2 bases at V and 6 bases at J; junction bases unmatched: 3. CDR3 DNA: TGTGCCATCAGTGAGGTGCGGGGGTCCGGGGAGCTGTTTTTT. It encodes CAISEVRGSGELFF.

This clone has only one observation. The chain joins TRBV19 to TRBJ2-7, with D uncertain. Germline-derived CDR1 and CDR2 are LNHDA and SQIVND (reference sequence). The CDR3 sequence is 14 residues long. V gave up 6 bases and J gave up 0 bases, with 12 bases separating them. CDR3 coding DNA: TGTGCCAGTAGGACCACTGAGAGCTCCTACGAGCAGTACTTC. Translating it yields CASRTTESSYEQYF.

The chain has TRBV5-1 and TRBJ2-2; 8 bases fit TRBD2. This CDR3 has 15 residues. CDR1 is SGHRS, CDR2 YFSETQ, per germline. Unmatched junction bases numbered 0, after V lost 1 base and J lost 1 base. The CDR3 DNA sequence: TGCGCCAGCAGCTTGACTAGCGGGAACACCGGGGAGCTGTTTTTT. Translation: CASSLTSGNTGELFF.

J is TRBJ2-7 and V is TRBV28; 11 bases are a match to TRBD2. The V gene's germline CDR1 is MDHEN and CDR2 SYDVKM. V gave up 6 bases and J gave up 3 bases; unmatched junction bases: 10. The CDR3 covers 16 residues. Written as DNA, the CDR3 is TGTGCCAGCAGCCCAGGGTCTCTAGCGGGGGGCTACGAGCAGTACTTC. Protein product: CASSPGSLAGGYEQYF. Drawing the rest from reference TRBV28 and TRBJ2-7, the complete variable domain is DVKVTQSSRYLVKRTGEKVFLECVQDMDHENMFWYRQDPGLGLRLIYFSYDVKMKEKGDIPEGYSVSREKKERFSLILESASTNQTSMYLCASSPGSLAGGYEQYFGPGTRLTVT.

This clone turned up a few times. The J gene is TRBJ1-5, the V gene TRBV5-8, with TRBD1 matching 7 bases. Trimming cost V 2 bases and J 7 bases; bases outside gene matches: 9. The CDR3 extends over 15 amino acids. Germline-derived CDR1 and CDR2 are SGHTS and YDEGEE. DNA for the CDR3: TGTGCCAGCAGCTTCCTGACAGGGAGAGGACAGCCCCAGCATTTT. Protein: CASSFLTGRGQPQHF.

The chain recombines TRBV27 with TRBJ2-3; D is ambiguous. V lost 2 bases to trimming and J lost 5 bases, with 8 bases between them. Germline CDR1 MNHEY, CDR2 SMNVEV (reference sequence). The length of the CDR3 is 13 residues. DNA of the CDR3: TGTGCCAGCAGTTTACGGATATTAGATACGCAGTATTTT. Protein sequence: CASSLRILDTQYF.

The chain combines TRBV4-1 with TRBJ1-4; 8 bases map to TRBD1. CDR1 is MGHRA and CDR2 is YSYEKL in the germline V gene. Trimming at V came to 4 bases and at J to 5 bases, leaving 9 bases not matched to a gene. The CDR3 loop spans 16 amino acids. CDR3 nucleotide sequence: TGCGCCAGCAGCCGCGCACCGGGACAGGAGAATGAAAAACTGTTTTTT. This sequence encodes CASSRAPGQENEKLFF.

This chain uses TRBV5-6 with TRBJ2-3; possibly TRBD1 for D (5 bases). This CDR3 region has 14 residues. With 4 bases removed from V and 0 bases from J, the gap between germline ends came to 9 bases. The V gene's germline CDR1 is SGHDT and CDR2 YYEEEE. The CDR3 loop reads CASSLQASTDTQYF. The CDR3 nucleotides are TGTGCCAGCAGCCTACAGGCCAGCACAGATACGCAGTATTTT. The full variable domain, its missing parts supplied by reference TRBV5-6 and TRBJ2-3, is DAGVTQSPTHLIKTRGQQVTLRCSPKSGHDTVSWYQQALGQGPQFIFQYYEEEERQRGNFPDRFSGHQFPNYSSELNVNALLLGDSALYLCASSLQASTDTQYFGPGTRLTVL.

This chain connects TRBV4-1 to TRBJ1-4, with a possible D match to TRBD1 (5 bases). Trimming shortened V by 1 base and J by 4 bases, and 10 bases separated the two germline ends. CDR1 MGHRA and CDR2 YSYEKL come from the germline V gene. This CDR3 is 15 amino acids long. CDR3 DNA: TGCGCCAGCAGCCAAGGCCAGGGCATTAATGAAAAACTGTTTTTT. Encoded protein: CASSQGQGINEKLFF.

The chain uses TRBV29-1 and TRBJ2-2; D is perhaps TRBD2 (5 bases). The germline CDR1 and CDR2 sequences are SQVTM and ANQGSEA. The CDR3 contains 13 residues. The V gene lost 4 bases and the J gene lost 4 bases, with 10 bases spanning the gap. The CDR3 region has the DNA TGCAGCGTTGTCCCGGGGAGCACCGGGGAGCTGTTTTTT. This encodes CSVVPGSTGELFF.

The chain combines TRBV27 with TRBJ1-1, with D unclear. The CDR3 extends over 12 amino acids. Per germline, CDR1 MNHEY and CDR2 SMNVEV (reference sequence). V was cut by 3 bases and J by 11 bases, with 13 bases left in between. The CDR3 nucleotides are TGTGCCAGCAGTTTCATCGGGCAACCGGCTTTCTTT. Translated: CASSFIGQPAFF.

There are a few counts of this clone. This chain connects TRBV6-5 to TRBJ1-2; 7 bases line up with TRBD1. CDR3 length: 15 residues. V was pared by 5 bases and J by 7 bases, with 13 bases of the junction left unmatched. Per germline, CDR1 MNHEY and CDR2 SVGAGI. The CDR3 is CASSPMTGHHAGYTF. CDR3 DNA: TGTGCCAGCAGTCCGATGACAGGGCACCACGCTGGCTACACCTTC.

The chain has TRBV27 and TRBJ1-4; D is uncertain. Per the germline V gene, CDR1 is MNHEY and CDR2 is SMNVEV (reference sequence). The CDR3 has 16 amino acids. V was cut by 2 bases and J by 0 bases, with 10 bases left in between. The chain's CDR3 is CASSLTGPPTNEKLFF. CDR3 in DNA: TGTGCCAGCAGTTTAACTGGACCTCCAACTAATGAAAAACTGTTTTTT.

J is TRBJ2-3 and V is TRBV2; 16 bases match TRBD2. V was clipped by 6 bases and J by 7 bases; unmatched bases: 10. The CDR3 has 17 amino acids. The germline V gene has CDR1 SNHLY and CDR2 FYNNEI. CDR3 coding DNA: TGTGCCAGCAGGGAGGGGACTAGCGGGGGGGCCGGAAATACGCAGTATTTT. Protein: CASREGTSGGAGNTQYF. Combining the CDR3 with reference TRBV2 and TRBJ2-3 gives the whole variable domain EPEVTQTPSHQVTQMGQEVILRCVPISNHLYFYWYRQILGQKVEFLVSFYNNEISEKSEIFDDQFSVERPDGSNFTLKIRSTKLEDSAMYFCASREGTSGGAGNTQYFGPGTRLTVL.

This rearrangement joins TRBV2 to TRBJ2-7, with no clear D. CDR1 and CDR2 from the germline V gene are SNHLY and FYNNEI. The ends were cut back, 0 bases at V and 3 bases at J, with 0 bases in the middle. The CDR3 extends over 11 amino acids. The CDR3 is CASSEAYEQYF. The CDR3 DNA reads TGTGCCAGCAGTGAAGCCTACGAGCAGTACTTC.

This sequence joins TRBV29-1 and TRBJ2-1; 13 nucleotides match TRBD2. V dropped 5 bases and J dropped 7; count of bases not matched to a gene: 2. This CDR3 spans 13 amino acids. From germline, CDR1 is SQVTM and CDR2 ANQGSEA. CDR3 amino acids: CSVSGLAGNEQFF. DNA for the CDR3: TGCAGCGTTTCGGGACTAGCGGGGAATGAGCAGTTCTTC.

The rearrangement joins TRBV6-1 to TRBJ2-7, with 8 positions matching TRBD1. Germline values: CDR1 MNHNS, CDR2 SASEGT. This CDR3 is 13 amino acids long. V shed 11 bases and J 3 bases; nucleotides not matched to a gene: 9. The CDR3: CAGEDRGSYEQYF. For the CDR3, the DNA is TGTGCCGGAGAAGACAGGGGCAGCTACGAGCAGTACTTC.

The chain uses TRBV5-1 and TRBJ1-2; 8 bases are a match to TRBD1. The germline CDR1 and CDR2 sequences are SGHRS and YFSETQ. CDR3 length equals 14 residues. Germline trimming cut 0 bases from V and 2 bases from J; bases unmatched to any gene: 0. CDR3 amino acids: CASSLGDRNYGYTF. The CDR3 bases are TGCGCCAGCAGCTTGGGGGACAGGAACTATGGCTACACCTTC.

The V gene is TRBV6-5, the J gene TRBJ1-5; D is unresolved. The CDR3 extends over 13 amino acids. Germline values: CDR1 MNHEY, CDR2 SVGAGI. V lost 8 bases and J lost 3, with 11 bases in between. The DNA of the CDR3 is TGTGCCAGCGCTGAGCAGGTCAATCAGCCCCAGCATTTT. This gives the protein CASAEQVNQPQHF.

The rearrangement uses TRBV6-6 and TRBJ2-3; possible D gene TRBD2, 5 bases. This CDR3 is built from 15 residues. Trimming cost V 5 bases and J 3 bases, with 15 bases left between them. CDR1 is MNHNY, CDR2 SVGAGI, per germline (reference sequence). CDR3 nucleotide sequence: TGTGCCAGCAGTCCCGTAGCCGGGGTTACAGATACGCAGTATTTT. This codes for CASSPVAGVTDTQYF.